Described below is a single TCR beta chain sequence and its context. Antigen specificity is unknown. V lost 4 bases to trimming and J lost 6 bases, with 13 bases between them. Germline V CDR1 and CDR2: SGHRS, YFSETQ. The CDR3 runs 14 residues. This specimen belongs to a study of T cells in narcolepsy. General study results and limits: Same-patient CSF and blood CD4+ T cell clonotypes included HCRT-specific and TRIB2-specific autoreactive ones.

Repertoires were generated with immunoSEQ multiplex PCR, while TCRdb's copy carries only in-frame clones and drops some. The sample consists of around 34,000 clones, almost 80% of them appearing once. The chain recombines TRBV5-1 with TRBJ1-4, with D possibly TRBD1 on 5 matching bases. The sequence derives from a human donor in good health. The sample was memory (CD45RA-) CD4+ T cells from blood. The CDR3 loop is CASSPGLTYEKLFF. The CDR3 DNA reads TGCGCCAGCAGCCCGGGACTTACCTATGAAAAACTGTTTTTT.